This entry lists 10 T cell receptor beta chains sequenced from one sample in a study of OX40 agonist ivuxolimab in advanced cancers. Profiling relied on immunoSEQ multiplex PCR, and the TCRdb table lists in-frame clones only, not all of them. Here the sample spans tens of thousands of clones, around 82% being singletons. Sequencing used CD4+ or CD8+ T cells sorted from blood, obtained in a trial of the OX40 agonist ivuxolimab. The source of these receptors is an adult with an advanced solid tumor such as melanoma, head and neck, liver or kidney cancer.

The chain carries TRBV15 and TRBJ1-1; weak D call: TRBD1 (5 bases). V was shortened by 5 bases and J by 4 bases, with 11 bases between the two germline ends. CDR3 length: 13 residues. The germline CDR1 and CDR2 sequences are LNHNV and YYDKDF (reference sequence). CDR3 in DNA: TGTGCCACCAGCGTAAGGAGGGGCACTGAAGCTTTCTTT. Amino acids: CATSVRRGTEAFF.

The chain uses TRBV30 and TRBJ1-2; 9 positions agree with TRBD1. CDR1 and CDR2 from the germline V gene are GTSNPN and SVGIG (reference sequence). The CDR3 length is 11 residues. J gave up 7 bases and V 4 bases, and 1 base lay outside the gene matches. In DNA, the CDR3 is TGTGCCTGGAACAGGGGGCCTGGCTACACCTTC. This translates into CAWNRGPGYTF.

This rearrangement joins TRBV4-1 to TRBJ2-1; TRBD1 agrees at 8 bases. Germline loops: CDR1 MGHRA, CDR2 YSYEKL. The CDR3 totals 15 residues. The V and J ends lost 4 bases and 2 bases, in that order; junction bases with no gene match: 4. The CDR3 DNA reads TGCGCCAGCAGCCCCCAGGGGGCCCCCTACAATGAGCAGTTCTTC. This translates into CASSPQGAPYNEQFF.

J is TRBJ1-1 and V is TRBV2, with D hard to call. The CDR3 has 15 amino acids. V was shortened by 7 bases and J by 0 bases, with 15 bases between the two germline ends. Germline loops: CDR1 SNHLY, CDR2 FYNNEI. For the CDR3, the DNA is TGTGCCAGCAACGCTGAGGCGGGAATGAACACTGAAGCTTTCTTT. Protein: CASNAEAGMNTEAFF.

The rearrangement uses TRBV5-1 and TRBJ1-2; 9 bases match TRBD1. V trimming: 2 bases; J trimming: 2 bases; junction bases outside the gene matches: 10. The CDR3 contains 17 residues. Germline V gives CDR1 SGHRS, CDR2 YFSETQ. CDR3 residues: CASSFLHPGQGNYGYTF. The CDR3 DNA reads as TGCGCCAGCAGCTTCTTACATCCGGGACAGGGAAACTATGGCTACACCTTC.

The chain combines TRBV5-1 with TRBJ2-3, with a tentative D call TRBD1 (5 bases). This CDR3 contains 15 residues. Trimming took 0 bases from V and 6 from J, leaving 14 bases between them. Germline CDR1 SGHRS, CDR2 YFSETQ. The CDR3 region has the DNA TGCGCCAGCAGCTTGGAGGGCAGGGAAATGGATACGCAGTATTTT. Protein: CASSLEGREMDTQYF.

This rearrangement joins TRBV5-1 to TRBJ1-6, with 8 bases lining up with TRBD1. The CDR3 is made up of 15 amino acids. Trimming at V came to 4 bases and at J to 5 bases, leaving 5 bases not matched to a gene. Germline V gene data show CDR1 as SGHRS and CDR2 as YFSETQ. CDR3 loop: CASSPRTGNNSPLHF. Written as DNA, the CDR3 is TGCGCCAGCAGCCCCAGGACAGGGAATAATTCACCCCTCCACTTT.

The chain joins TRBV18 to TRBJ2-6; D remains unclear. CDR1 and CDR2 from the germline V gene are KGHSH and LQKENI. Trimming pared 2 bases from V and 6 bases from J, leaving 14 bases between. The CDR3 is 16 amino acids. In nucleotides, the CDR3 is TGTGCCAGCTCACCAGGGGTCAGTACGGAGGCCAACGTCCTGACTTTC. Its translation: CASSPGVSTEANVLTF.

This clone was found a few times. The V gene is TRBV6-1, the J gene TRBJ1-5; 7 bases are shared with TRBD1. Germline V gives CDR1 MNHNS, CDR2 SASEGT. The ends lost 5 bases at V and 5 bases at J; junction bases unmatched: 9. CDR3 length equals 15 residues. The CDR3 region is CASSKTGTKDQPQHF. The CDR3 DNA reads TGTGCCAGCAGTAAGACAGGGACTAAGGATCAGCCCCAGCATTTT.

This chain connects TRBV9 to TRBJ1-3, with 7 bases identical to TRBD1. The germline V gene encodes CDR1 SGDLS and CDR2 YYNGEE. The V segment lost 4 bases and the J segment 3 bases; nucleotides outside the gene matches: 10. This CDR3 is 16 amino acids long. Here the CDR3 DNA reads TGTGCCAGCAGCCTCCGGACAGGCGGGAGTGGAAACACCATATATTTT. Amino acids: CASSLRTGGSGNTIYF.